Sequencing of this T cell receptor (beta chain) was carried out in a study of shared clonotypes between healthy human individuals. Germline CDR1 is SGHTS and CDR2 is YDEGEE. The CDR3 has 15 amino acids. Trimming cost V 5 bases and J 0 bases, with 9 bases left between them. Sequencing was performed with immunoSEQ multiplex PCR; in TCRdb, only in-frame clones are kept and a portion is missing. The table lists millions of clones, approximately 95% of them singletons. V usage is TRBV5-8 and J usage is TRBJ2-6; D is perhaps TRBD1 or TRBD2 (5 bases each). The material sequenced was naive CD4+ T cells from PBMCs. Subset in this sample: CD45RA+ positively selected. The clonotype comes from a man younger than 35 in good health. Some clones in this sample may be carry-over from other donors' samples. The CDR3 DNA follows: TGTGCCAGCAGGGTGAGGGGCTCTGGGGCCAACGTCCTGACTTTC. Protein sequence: CASRVRGSGANVLTF.